The next 17 T cell receptor beta chains were all read from a single sample in a study of blood T cell repertoires in COVID-19. Measured with immunoSEQ multiplex PCR; TCRdb has only the in-frame clones, and not every one. The table has around 290,000 clones, more than 70% seen once. Specimen: peripheral blood. The receptor source for this set is a woman in her fifties or sixties who had recovered from COVID-19.

Remarks on this clone: Other nucleotide sequences from this sample produce the same CDR3. The chain joins TRBV5-1 to TRBJ2-3; 11 nucleotides match TRBD2. Germline values: CDR1 SGHRS, CDR2 YFSETQ. The V gene end was trimmed by 5 bases and the J gene end by 2 bases; junction bases not matched to a gene: 1. The CDR3 extends over 14 amino acids. In DNA form, the CDR3 reads TGCGCCAGCAGACTAGCGGGGGTCACAGATACGCAGTATTTT. Translation: CASRLAGVTDTQYF.

The chain joins TRBV6-2 or TRBV6-3 to TRBJ1-2, with 7 bases aligning to TRBD1. Germline-derived CDR1 and CDR2 are MNHEY and SVGEGT. The CDR3 loop spans 15 amino acids. The V segment lost 5 bases and the J segment 4 bases; nucleotides outside the gene matches: 10. The CDR3 nucleotides are TGTGCCAGCAGTGCCCGACAGGGACCCATCTATGGCTACACCTTC. Translation: CASSARQGPIYGYTF.

The chain has TRBV9 and TRBJ1-5; 7 bases align to TRBD1. V shed 4 bases, J shed 5 bases, and the junction held 3 bases outside the gene matches. This CDR3 contains 13 residues. The germline V gene encodes CDR1 SGDLS and CDR2 YYNGEE. The CDR3 region has the DNA TGTGCCAGCAGCCGACAGGGATATCAGCCCCAGCATTTT. This encodes CASSRQGYQPQHF. The full variable domain, its missing parts supplied by reference TRBV9 and TRBJ1-5, is DSGVTQTPKHLITATGQRVTLRCSPRSGDLSVYWYQQSLDQGLQFLIQYYNGEERAKGNILERFSAQQFPDLHSELNLSSLELGDSALYFCASSRQGYQPQHFGDGTRLSIL.

Only one count was recorded for this clone. This chain connects TRBV28 to TRBJ1-2; possibly TRBD1 for D (5 bases). Trimming removed 8 bases at V and 6 bases at J, with 22 bases between. This CDR3 has 15 residues. Germline CDR1 reads MDHEN; CDR2 reads SYDVKM. The CDR3 DNA reads TGTGCCAGCCGCTCAGCCGGGAGGGGAACGGATGGCTACACCTTC. Translated, it gives CASRSAGRGTDGYTF.

The chain links TRBV3-1 (or the pseudogene TRBV3-2) to TRBJ1-6; the D is unclear. The V end was cut by 0 bases, the J end by 12 bases, with 6 bases between. Per germline, CDR1 LGHDT and CDR2 YNNKEL (reference sequence). The CDR3 length is 12 residues. The CDR3 nucleotides are TGTGCCAGCAGCCAAGAAGTCGGACCCCTCCACTTT. Translated: CASSQEVGPLHF.

V gene TRBV12-5 combines with J gene TRBJ2-3; 7 bases fit TRBD1. The CDR3 extends over 14 amino acids. The germline CDR1 and CDR2 sequences are LGHNT and FRNRAP. V lost 3 bases to trimming and J lost 5 bases; unmatched junction nucleotides: 5. CDR3 DNA: TGTGCTAGTGGTTTAGGGGGCCTGAAAGATACGCAGTATTTT. It encodes CASGLGGLKDTQYF.

This chain uses TRBV4-2 with TRBJ1-1; D may be TRBD1 (5 bases). Germline assignment: CDR1 LGHNA and CDR2 YNFKEQ. Trimming cost V 3 bases and J 11 bases, with 19 bases left between them. The CDR3 has 14 residues. In DNA, the CDR3 is TGTGCCAGCAGCCACAACCGGGACTCATTTGTTGCTTTCTTT. Protein product: CASSHNRDSFVAFF.

This clone was found a few times. V and J are TRBV7-9 and TRBJ1-2, with 8 bases that match TRBD1. Germline CDR1 reads SEHNR; CDR2 reads FQNEAQ (reference sequence). V lost 0 bases to trimming and J lost 1 base; unmatched junction nucleotides: 7. CDR3 length: 17 amino acids. This CDR3 reads CASSLAGQGPFNYGYTF. The CDR3 DNA is TGTGCCAGCAGCTTAGCCGGACAGGGTCCTTTTAACTATGGCTACACCTTC.

V and J are TRBV7-2 and TRBJ2-7; tentatively, D is TRBD2 (6 bases). Germline CDR1 and CDR2: SGHTA and FQGNSA. V lost 1 base and J lost 3, with 16 bases in between. This CDR3 spans 16 amino acids. As DNA, the CDR3 is TGTGCCAGCAGCTTAGTGTCTCTCGGGGGAATCTACGAGCAGTACTTC. Protein: CASSLVSLGGIYEQYF.

The genes are TRBV27 and TRBJ2-1; 9 nucleotides match TRBD2. The CDR3 extends over 14 amino acids. Germline V lookup: CDR1 MNHEY, CDR2 SMNVEV (reference sequence). V lost 5 bases, J lost 6 bases, and 5 bases stayed unmatched. The DNA for the CDR3 is TGTGCCAGCAGTAAGCCGGGACTAGCCAATGAGCAGTTCTTC. It yields the protein CASSKPGLANEQFF.

The chain employs TRBV6-2 or TRBV6-3 and TRBJ1-5; 10 nucleotides line up with TRBD1. V dropped 2 bases and J dropped 4; count of bases not matched to a gene: 8. Germline values: CDR1 MNHEY, CDR2 SVGEGT. The CDR3 totals 17 residues. The CDR3 nucleotides read TGTGCCAGCAGTTACGCCCGGGGGACAGGGGAAAATCAGCCCCAGCATTTT. It yields the protein CASSYARGTGENQPQHF.

The V and J genes are TRBV20-1 and TRBJ1-5; D ambiguous. The V end was cut by 7 bases, the J end by 3 bases, with 4 bases between. This CDR3 is 10 amino acids long. Germline V gene lookup returns CDR1 DFQATT and CDR2 SNEGSKA (reference sequence). The CDR3 reads CSVNNQPQHF. The CDR3 DNA is TGCAGTGTAAACAATCAGCCCCAGCATTTT.

This clone was found a few times. The CDR3: CATSRDRGAGGYNEQFF. The CDR3 DNA sequence: TGTGCCACCAGCAGAGATCGGGGGGCCGGCGGGTACAATGAGCAGTTCTTC. The chain uses TRBV15 and TRBJ2-1; maybe TRBD2 (7 bases). The V and J ends lost 0 bases and 4 bases respectively, with 16 bases between them. Looked up from germline, CDR1 is LNHNV and CDR2 is YYDKDF (reference sequence). The CDR3 totals 17 residues.

This chain links TRBV6-2 or TRBV6-3 with TRBJ2-2; a possible D gene is TRBD2 (6 bases). This CDR3 comprises 13 residues. V lost 5 bases and J 5 bases, leaving 9 bases between the germline ends. The germline gives CDR1 MNHEY, CDR2 SVGEGT. The CDR3 protein is CASSIGGTGELFF. The CDR3, as DNA: TGTGCCAGCAGTATCGGGGGTACCGGGGAGCTGTTTTTT.

The chain uses TRBV10-3 and TRBJ2-3; weak D call: TRBD2 (6 bases). V was trimmed by 6 bases and J by 5 bases, leaving 18 bases between them. The CDR3 has 15 residues. CDR1 ENHRY and CDR2 SYGVKD come from the germline V gene. The CDR3 here is CAISAAGGVGDTQYF. The CDR3 DNA reads as TGTGCCATCAGCGCCGCGGGCGGGGTCGGAGATACGCAGTATTTT.

V gene TRBV4-3 combines with J gene TRBJ1-4; D unresolved. Germline-derived CDR1 and CDR2 are LGHNA and YSLEER. V was clipped by 2 bases and J by 7 bases, with 8 bases between them. This CDR3 has 13 amino acids. The CDR3 sequence: CASSQLSGEKLFF. The CDR3 coding sequence is TGCGCCAGCAGCCAACTTTCGGGTGAAAAACTGTTTTTT.

This chain joins TRBV14 and TRBJ2-7, with TRBD2 identical over 7 bases. This CDR3 comprises 15 residues. Germline V gene data show CDR1 as SGHDN and CDR2 as FVKESK. V lost 1 base and J lost 8; bases outside the gene matches: 11. CDR3 region: CASSQVSSGGTQQYF. The CDR3, as DNA: TGTGCCAGCAGCCAAGTTTCTAGCGGAGGTACTCAGCAGTACTTC.